This TCR beta chain was retrieved from a study of T cell responses to AZD1222 COVID-19 vaccine listed by TCRdb under 2021. The study in broad terms: A total of approximately 250 trial participants underwent TCR sequencing, of whom about 210 had received two doses of AZD1222 and around 26 had received two doses of the MenACWY control vaccine. Trial participants were enrolled by age into subgroups of 18-55, 56-69 and 70-plus years, and about 150, 27 and 61 TCR-sequenced participants, respectively, were included in these subgroups.

The sample's time point label is to be understood as: baseline before first vaccination. The treatment or condition label of this sample denotes: meningococcal conjugate vaccine given as trial control. The vaccinee samples were drawn from two UK trials, COV001 and COV002, one of which was a single-blind randomized controlled phase 2/3 trial testing AZD1222 (ChAdOx1 nCoV-19) in healthy adults. For TCRbeta chain sequencing, PBMC samples were collected from trial participants at day 0 and at day 28 after the second dose. The research as a whole found: Vaccine-associated CD4 TCRs spanned the whole spike protein, with dominant responses in regions 160-218 and 743-854. The 56-69-year group was small, and its depth increase did not reach significance, likely because of low power. Spike-specific TCR breadth and depth rose significantly after two AZD1222 doses compared with day 0 and with MenACWY recipients. Nearly half of unique spike-specific TCRs reportedly recognized epitopes outside regions mutated in the B.1.351 and B.1.1.7 variants. Conclusions about previously exposed vaccinees were limited because only five to seven AZD1222 recipients were SARS-CoV-2 seropositive at baseline. Because no day 14 peak-response samples were available, repertoires were characterized only after the peak T cell response. Participants were mostly white British, with more females than males. The authors suggested clonal diversity may have been underestimated.

Here V drops 8 bases and J drops 2 bases, and the junction holds 7 bases not matched to any gene. The CDR3 runs 14 residues from the cysteine to the phenylalanine. Only the CDR3 portion is preserved as DNA: 42 bases, with reading frame beginning at the first base. Reading the germline V gene gives CDR1 KGHDR and CDR2 SFDVKD. The CDR3 regions of human TCRbeta chains were analyzed by immunosequencing. The study's own analysis went as follows. TCRs in the repertoires were matched against a reference library of SARS-CoV-2-specific TCRs that had been generated with the MIRA antigen-specificity platform. Breadth was defined as the fraction of unique TCRs that were SARS-CoV-2-associated, and depth was defined as the fraction of total T cells that were SARS-CoV-2-associated. Each spike-specific TCR was assigned to its reactive spike region and to a CD4 or CD8 class using the MIRA data. Log10-transformed breadth and depth values were compared by one-way ANOVA with Sidak's multiple comparisons tests. In its TCRdb copy, this immuneACCESS table keeps in-frame sequences only and misses some clones. Where compared with another copy, unresolved V genes explain less than half of these, and the others have no known cause. V and J calls and clone size come straight from that table; D and trimming were deduced from the DNA. For this sample there are roughly 130,000 clones; 88% appear just once. Of the sample, about 17% falls within the top ten clones.

Worth noting for this clone: Its antigen is not yet known. No much larger clone is present one base from it, and per-base qualities are unavailable.

The chain joins TRBV24-1 to TRBJ2-7, with 8 bases in between that match TRBD1. This sequence originates from an adult in good health. The sample here was peripheral blood, taken on day 0 of MenACWY control vaccination. The CDR3 in this case is CATMDRVYPYEQYF. The DNA is as follows: TGTGCCACCATGGACAGGGTTTATCCCTACGAGCAGTACTTC.